This TCR beta chain was captured in a study of cytomegalovirus exposure and HLA in healthy donors. The PCR had 60 Vbeta and 13 Jbeta primers. The data were produced by immunoSEQ multiplex PCR, yet TCRdb's version contains in-frame clones alone and is incomplete. The sample lists some 240,000 clones; roughly 91% were seen once. The study's findings and limits: The majority of CMV-associated TCR beta chains were reported as apparently HLA-restricted in a later analysis.

A word on this clone: Its specificity is not known.

Sequencing used PBMCs. This receptor was taken from a girl aged 2 to 10 in good health and CMV-seronegative.

This CDR3 reads CASSRDSQETQYF. As DNA, the CDR3 is TGCGCCAGCAGCCGCGACAGCCAAGAGACCCAGTACTTC. V usage is TRBV5-1 and J usage is TRBJ2-5; possible D gene TRBD1, 5 bases. V was cut by 4 bases and J by 1 base, with 8 bases left in between. The CDR3 totals 13 residues. The V gene's germline CDR1 is SGHRS and CDR2 YFSETQ.